This T cell receptor (beta chain) was observed in a study of vaccination and CD4 T cells after COVID-19. Across the study: At a median around 100 days (range 35 to 161) after diagnosis, post-COVID samples were drawn. General study points: Detection of a median about 86% of reactive clones in convalescent patients was confined to the period after vaccination.

This CDR3 has 12 residues. The germline V gene has CDR1 SGHAT and CDR2 FQNNGV. The V end was cut by 3 bases, the J end by 4 bases, with 6 bases between. The treatment: 10-day PBMC culture with coronavirus spike peptide pools or control peptides (ViraFEST assay). Via ViraFEST, peptide pools expanded antigen-specific T cells before TCR sequencing. IL-2 (about 9.3 IU/ml) and peptide pools (around 10 ug/ml) were added to cultures of approximately 2.2 million PBMCs per well. Cultured CD4+ T-cell DNA underwent Oncomine TCR Beta short-read sequencing. TCRdb called the PCR reads again in MiXCR, with one record for every CDR3 protein. The sample shows 25,000 or so distinct CDR3 sequences, roughly three fifths of them seen only once. With regard to this clonotype: Its antigen is not known.

V usage is TRBV11-2 and J usage is TRBJ1-1; D gene uncertain. Sequences were obtained from CD4+ T cells from blood, cultured in vitro. This receptor was taken from a human donor who had recovered from COVID-19. CDR3 coding DNA: TGTGCCAGCAGCTTCGTGGCCACTGAAGCTTTCTTT. Amino acid sequence: CASSFVATEAFF.